The 24 T cell receptor beta chains in this list originate from one sample, sequenced in a study of cytomegalovirus exposure and HLA in healthy donors. Primers for the PCR totalled 60 Vbeta and 13 Jbeta. TCRdb's table, derived via immunoSEQ multiplex PCR, lists solely in-frame clones and lacks some. Among under 200,000 clones listed, approximately 74% were seen once. The sequenced material came from PBMCs. The receptors stem from a young woman in good health and CMV-seronegative.

The chain joins TRBV21-1 to TRBJ2-7; the table's D gene call, TRBD2, was not cross checked with the DNA. TRBV21-1 is a pseudogene. This CDR3 has 12 residues. CDR3 DNA sequence: TGTGCCAGCAGCAAAAGGTCGGGGATCTCCTACTTC. It encodes CASSKRSGISYF.

The chain uses TRBV4-2 and TRBJ2-3, with a weak D call TRBD2 (6 bases). The V gene lost 8 bases and the J gene lost 1 base, with 10 bases spanning the gap. This CDR3 contains 13 residues. The germline V gene encodes CDR1 LGHNA and CDR2 YNFKEQ. CDR3 loop: CASRPSGTDTQYF. The CDR3 DNA sequence: TGTGCCAGCCGACCTAGCGGCACAGATACGCAGTATTTT.

This chain joins TRBV18 and TRBJ2-7; no firm D call. Per the germline V gene, CDR1 is KGHSH and CDR2 is LQKENI. The CDR3 contains 13 residues. Trimming pared 3 bases from V and 6 bases from J, leaving 12 bases between. Written as DNA, the CDR3 is TGTGCCAGCTCACCGTCGTCCGGGTTCGAGCAGTACTTC. Translated, it gives CASSPSSGFEQYF.

The gene calls are TRBV7-9 and TRBJ1-4; 7 bases align to TRBD1. From germline, CDR1 is SEHNR and CDR2 FQNEAQ (reference sequence). V was pared by 5 bases and J by 0 bases, with 12 bases of the junction left unmatched. The CDR3 runs 18 residues. The CDR3 bases are TGTGCCAGCAGCCCTAACCCAAGGACAGGCCCAACTAATGAAAAACTGTTTTTT. It is translated as CASSPNPRTGPTNEKLFF.

In this sample, this clone turned up once. This sequence joins TRBV4-2 and TRBJ2-2, with D maybe TRBD2 (5 bases). CDR1 is LGHNA, CDR2 YNFKEQ, per germline. This CDR3 is built from 14 residues. V was trimmed by 2 bases and J by 3 bases, leaving 7 bases between them. CDR3: CASSQLGDTGELFF. CDR3 in DNA: TGTGCCAGCAGCCAACTCGGGGACACCGGGGAGCTGTTTTTT.

This chain joins TRBV7-3 and TRBJ2-3; 10 bases match TRBD2. Per the germline V gene, CDR1 is SGHTA and CDR2 is FQGTGA. Trimming at V came to 4 bases and at J to 1 base, leaving 8 bases not matched to a gene. This CDR3 is built from 17 residues. CDR3 region: CASSSPSGGAGTDTQYF. The CDR3 DNA is TGTGCCAGCAGCTCCCCAAGCGGGGGGGCCGGCACAGATACGCAGTATTTT.

V is TRBV6-1 and J is TRBJ1-3; no reliable D call. Germline V gene lookup returns CDR1 MNHNS and CDR2 SASEGT. The CDR3 sequence is 14 residues long. The V end lost 5 bases, the J end lost 0 bases, and 8 bases lay between the germline ends. The CDR3 bases are TGTGCCAGCAGTATCGGGATCTCTGGAAACACCATATATTTT. Translating it yields CASSIGISGNTIYF.

This clone showed up just a few times. This chain joins TRBV4-3 and TRBJ2-1; 9 bases agree with TRBD2. The J segment lost 4 bases and the V segment lost 5 bases, leaving 3 bases of the junction unmatched. Germline V gene lookup returns CDR1 LGHNA and CDR2 YSLEER. The CDR3 runs to 14 residues. The CDR3 reads CASSSSGAYNEQFF. CDR3 bases: TGCGCCAGCAGCTCTAGCGGGGCTTACAATGAGCAGTTCTTC.

This clone was seen a few times. CDR3 region: CASSELGGGYTF. CDR3 coding DNA: TGTGCCAGCAGTGAGTTGGGGGGTGGCTACACCTTC. The genes are TRBV6-1 and TRBJ1-2, with D tentatively TRBD1 (5 bases). V lost 3 bases and J lost 7, with 9 bases in between. From germline, CDR1 is MNHNS and CDR2 SASEGT. The CDR3 runs 12 residues.

The rearrangement links TRBV29-1 to TRBJ2-2; 7 nucleotides line up with TRBD2. This CDR3 spans 13 amino acids. CDR1 is SQVTM and CDR2 is ANQGSEA in the germline V gene. In nucleotides, the CDR3 is TGCAGTGGAGACCGGGGGGACACCGGGGAGCTGTTTTTT. This encodes CSGDRGDTGELFF.

CDR3 sequence: CASRVVTGRNSEQYF. CDR3 bases: TGTGCCAGCAGGGTTGTTACCGGGAGAAACTCCGAGCAGTACTTC. The chain links TRBV2 to TRBJ2-7, with D possibly being TRBD2 (6 bases). Trimming took 6 bases from V and 6 from J, leaving 21 bases between them. The germline V gene encodes CDR1 SNHLY and CDR2 FYNNEI. The CDR3 consists of 15 residues.

The J gene is TRBJ1-2, the V gene TRBV7-9; perhaps TRBD1 as D (6 bases). Germline-derived CDR1 and CDR2 are SEHNR and FQNEAQ (reference sequence). The CDR3 totals 14 residues. V lost 5 bases to trimming and J lost 6 bases, with 16 bases between them. This CDR3 reads CASSQGSTGDGYTF. CDR3 sequence (DNA): TGTGCCAGCAGCCAAGGGTCGACAGGCGATGGCTACACCTTC.

The rearrangement joins TRBV29-1 to TRBJ2-7, with D tentatively TRBD1 (6 bases). Germline-derived CDR1 and CDR2 are SQVTM and ANQGSEA. The V and J ends lost 8 bases and 2 bases respectively, with 25 bases between them. CDR3 size: 16 residues. For the CDR3, the DNA is TGCAGCTACAGCGGACATCAGGGGCAACTTCCCTACGAGCAGTACTTC. Residues: CSYSGHQGQLPYEQYF.

This clone has just a few counts. The gene calls are TRBV7-3 and TRBJ1-6; no clear D. Germline V gives CDR1 SGHTA, CDR2 FQGTGA. The length of the CDR3 is 15 residues. Trimming shortened V by 6 bases and J by 0 bases, and 9 bases separated the two germline ends. The CDR3 DNA is TGTGCCAGCAGTCTTGAGAGCTCCTATAATTCACCCCTCCACTTT. It translates to CASSLESSYNSPLHF.

V gene TRBV18 combines with J gene TRBJ1-2; D perhaps matches TRBD1 (5 bases). V gave up 0 bases and J gave up 6 bases, with 17 bases separating them. CDR3 length: 16 amino acids. Germline loops: CDR1 KGHSH, CDR2 LQKENI. Written as DNA, the CDR3 is TGTGCCAGCTCACCACCGGTCGGAGGGGTTACGAATGGCTACACCTTC. This encodes CASSPPVGGVTNGYTF. Complete variable domain (other parts from reference TRBV18 and TRBJ1-2): NAGVMQNPRHLVRRRGQEARLRCSPMKGHSHVYWYRQLPEEGLKFMVYLQKENIIDESGMPKERFSAEFPKEGPSILRIQQVVRGDSAAYFCASSPPVGGVTNGYTFGSGTRLTVV.

V usage is TRBV10-3 and J usage is TRBJ2-1; 10 nucleotides match TRBD2. Germline V gene data show CDR1 as ENHRY and CDR2 as SYGVKD. The V and J ends lost 6 bases and 4 bases, in that order; junction bases with no gene match: 6. CDR3 length: 15 amino acids. In DNA form, the CDR3 reads TGTGCCATCAGCACGACTAGCGGGCCTTACAATGAGCAGTTCTTC. It encodes CAISTTSGPYNEQFF.

V usage is TRBV6-5 and J usage is TRBJ1-1; D gene unclear. The CDR3 covers 11 residues. Between the trimmed V and J ends, which lost 6 bases and 1 base, there was a span of 3 bases. Looked up from germline, CDR1 is MNHEY and CDR2 is SVGAGI. This CDR3 is CASRQNTEAFF. In nucleotides, the CDR3 is TGTGCCAGCAGACAGAACACTGAAGCTTTCTTT.

This clone was counted a single time. The sample holds other DNA sequences that translate to the same CDR3. V usage is TRBV4-3 and J usage is TRBJ2-7; 14 bases match TRBD2. V lost 1 base, J lost 4 bases, and 0 bases stayed unmatched. The CDR3 covers 15 residues. Germline lookup yields CDR1 LGHNA and CDR2 YSLEER. The CDR3 spells CASSQGLAGGYEQYF. Written as DNA, the CDR3 is TGCGCCAGCAGCCAAGGACTAGCGGGAGGGTACGAGCAGTACTTC.

This rearrangement joins TRBV30 to TRBJ2-1; maybe TRBD2 (5 bases). The CDR3 runs 13 residues. Per germline, CDR1 GTSNPN and CDR2 SVGIG (reference sequence). Trimming took 5 bases from V and 4 from J, leaving 12 bases between them. The CDR3 coding sequence is TGTGCCTGGGCTACGTCGGGGTACAATGAGCAGTTCTTC. Encoded protein: CAWATSGYNEQFF.

The chain employs TRBV13 and TRBJ2-5; TRBD1 aligns across 8 bases. The J call may be wrong; the DNA end is better matched by TRBJ2-7. The CDR3 is 15 residues long. Germline CDR1 is PRHDT and CDR2 is FYEKMQ (reference sequence). This CDR3 reads CASRDQGQAVDEQYF. The CDR3 DNA reads TGTGCCAGCAGGGACCAGGGACAGGCCGTAGACGAGCAGTACTTC.

The chain couples TRBV9 to TRBJ2-5; TRBD1 is a possible D gene (6 bases). Germline V gene lookup returns CDR1 SGDLS and CDR2 YYNGEE. This CDR3 region has 13 residues. V lost 3 bases and J lost 4, with 10 bases in between. The CDR3 nucleotides read TGTGCCAGCAGCGGAACAGGGAGAGAGACCCAGTACTTC. Its protein product is CASSGTGRETQYF.

The chain couples TRBV7-7 to TRBJ2-7; the match to TRBD2 covers 8 bases. In germline, CDR1 is SSHAT, CDR2 FNYEAQ (reference sequence). The CDR3 has 14 amino acids. V dropped 5 bases and J dropped 7; count of bases not matched to a gene: 10. The CDR3 DNA is TGTGCCAGCAGCGTTAGCGGGACGAGTGGGGAGCAGTACTTC. The encoded protein is CASSVSGTSGEQYF.

Only a few counts were recorded for this clone. V gene TRBV9 combines with J gene TRBJ2-3; TRBD2 matches 7 bases. This CDR3 has 16 amino acids. V lost 0 bases, J lost 3 bases, and 7 bases stayed unmatched. Germline V gene data show CDR1 as SGDLS and CDR2 as YYNGEE. The CDR3: CASSVDGGGGTDTQYF. CDR3 DNA: TGTGCCAGCAGCGTAGACGGCGGGGGTGGAACAGATACGCAGTATTTT.

V gene TRBV4-1 combines with J gene TRBJ1-6; D gene ambiguous. Germline values: CDR1 MGHRA, CDR2 YSYEKL. The CDR3 covers 13 residues. Trimming removed 1 base at V and 7 bases at J, with 5 bases between. This CDR3 reads CASSQGLNSPLHF. The CDR3 DNA follows: TGCGCCAGCAGCCAAGGTCTAAATTCACCCCTCCACTTT.